This record covers a single T cell receptor beta chain. The data belong to a study of beta chain features in type 1 diabetes. The germline V gene encodes CDR1 SEHNR and CDR2 FQNEAQ (reference sequence). Germline trimming cut 5 bases from V and 2 bases from J; bases unmatched to any gene: 11. This CDR3 contains 16 residues. Isolated RNA was reverse transcribed in full, so expressed TCRB transcripts were sequenced. Profiling relied on immunoSEQ multiplex PCR, and the TCRdb table lists in-frame clones only, not all of them. The repertoire holds around 320,000 clones, with 12% to 15% as singletons. The TCR comes from a man aged 25 to 40 in good health. This chain uses TRBV7-9 with TRBJ2-7; 8 bases fit TRBD1. The specimen was central memory CD4+ T cells from blood. The CDR3 here is CASSALTGVLTYEQYF. Here the CDR3 DNA reads TGTGCCAGCAGCGCCCTGACAGGGGTCCTCACCTACGAGCAGTACTTC. The variable domain in full, completed from reference TRBV7-9 and TRBJ2-7, reads DTGVSQNPRHKITKRGQNVTFRCDPISEHNRLYWYRQTLGQGPEFLTYFQNEAQLEKSRLLSDRFSAERPKGSFSTLEIQRTEQGDSAMYLCASSALTGVLTYEQYFGPGTRLTVT.